The rows below give T cell receptor beta chains drawn from one sample of a study of T cell changes during pregnancy in multiple sclerosis. TCRdb keeps only in-frame clones here, not all; method: immunoSEQ multiplex PCR. This sample has 55,000 to 75,000 clones, with 92% found just once. The material sequenced was peripheral blood, taken after pregnancy. These receptors came from a female donor with multiple sclerosis, enrolled in a pregnancy study. The CDR3 runs from the conserved cysteine through the conserved F or W. A D gene is named only where the DNA matches it firmly. Not every row has a clone size; where given, it reads once, few, many or a size class.

NA	TRBJ1-1	TRBV5-4	NA	TGTGCCAGCAGCTTGGCGGGGTTCAACACTGAAGCTTTCTTT	CASSLAGFNTEAFF
TRBD2	TRBJ2-5	TRBV5-4	NA	TGTGCCAGCAGCTACGCCATTAGCGGGGGCAAAGAGACCCAGTACTTC	CASSYAISGGKETQYF
NA	TRBJ1-1	TRBV25-1	NA	TGTGCCAGCAGTGGGGGCAGTTTGAACACTGAAGCTTTCTTT	CASSGGSLNTEAFF
TRBD2	TRBJ2-3	TRBV7-3	NA	TGTGCCAGCAGCTTAATGGGAGCGGGAGGGCAGGATACGCAGTATTTT	CASSLMGAGGQDTQYF
NA	TRBJ1-4	TRBV19	NA	TGTGCCAGTAGTAACGTTCAGGGGATCGGCGAAAAACTGTTTTTT	CASSNVQGIGEKLFF
TRBD1	TRBJ2-5	TRBV7-9	NA	TGTGCCAGCAGCTTCCCAGGGGGTAGCGAGACCCAGTACTTC	CASSFPGGSETQYF
TRBD2	TRBJ2-1	TRBV6-4	NA	TGTGCCAGCAACCCACTAGCGGGCGTTTCCTACAATGAGCAGTTCTTC	CASNPLAGVSYNEQFF
TRBD1	TRBJ2-3	TRBV6-5	NA	TGTGCCAGCAGTTCCAGGGACAGGGGTGTATCAGATACGCAGTATTTT	CASSSRDRGVSDTQYF
NA	TRBJ1-1	TRBV7-9	NA	TGTGCCAGCAGCCGCCCGACAACAGGGATGAACACTGAAGCTTTCTTT	CASSRPTTGMNTEAFF
NA	TRBJ2-7	TRBV2	NA	TGTGCCAGCAGGGTGACTGGAAGCTCCTACGAGCAGTACTTC	CASRVTGSSYEQYF
TRBD1	TRBJ1-5	TRBV7-2	few	TGTGCCAGCAGCCGCACCGGGACAGGGAATCAGCCCCAGCATTTT	CASSRTGTGNQPQHF
TRBD2	TRBJ2-1	TRBV5-1	NA	TGCGCCAGCAGCTTGCTCGCGGGAGGGTCCAATGAGCAGTTCTTC	CASSLLAGGSNEQFF
TRBD1	TRBJ1-1	TRBV28	NA	TGTGCCAGCAGTTTGTCGTGGCCGGGACAGGGTATGACTGAAGCTTTCTTT	CASSLSWPGQGMTEAFF
NA	TRBJ1-1	TRBV28	NA	TGTGCCAGCAGTCTCCGGGAAGAAGCTTTCTTT	CASSLREEAFF
TRBD2	TRBJ2-7	TRBV30	NA	TGTGCCTGGAGGGACGGACTAGCGGGACTTTCCTACGAGCAGTACTTC	CAWRDGLAGLSYEQYF
NA	TRBJ2-5	TRBV6-6	once	TGTGCCAGCAGTTCCGGGACTCCCGGCGAGACCCAGTACTTC	CASSSGTPGETQYF